The rows below give T cell receptor beta chains drawn from one sample of a study of blood T cell repertoires in COVID-19. Some clones are missing from TCRdb's copy, which holds only in-frame ones; the method was immunoSEQ multiplex PCR. The table shows some 340,000 clones, with about 85% occurring only once. Sequencing used peripheral blood. These receptors all stem from a woman aged 18-35 years with acute or convalescent COVID-19. Each CDR3 is given with its conserved first and last residue. D genes are given only for firm matches. For some rows the clone size is stated as once, few or many, or as a class when expanded; others skip it.

CDR3aa: CASSQSPRNTEAFF; CDR3nt: TGCGCCAGCAGTCAATCACCCAGGAACACTGAAGCTTTCTTT; j_gene: TRBJ1-1; d_gene: .; v_gene: TRBV23-1; abundance: .
CDR3aa: CASSSENRNGYTF; CDR3nt: TGTGCCAGCAGCTCCGAAAACAGAAATGGCTACACCTTC; j_gene: TRBJ1-2; d_gene: .; v_gene: TRBV27; abundance: .
CDR3aa: CASSPNPGTGNGQPQHF; CDR3nt: TGTGCCAGCTCACCAAACCCCGGGACAGGGAATGGTCAGCCCCAGCATTTT; j_gene: TRBJ1-5; d_gene: TRBD1; v_gene: TRBV18; abundance: .
CDR3aa: CASSLGGKYEQYF; CDR3nt: TGTGCCAGCAGCCTGGGGGGGAAATACGAGCAGTACTTC; j_gene: TRBJ2-7; d_gene: TRBD2; v_gene: TRBV11-3; abundance: .
CDR3aa: CASSLGGAGTYNSPLHF; CDR3nt: TGCGCCAGCAGCTTGGGAGGCGCCGGGACCTATAATTCACCCCTCCACTTT; j_gene: TRBJ1-6; d_gene: .; v_gene: TRBV5-1; abundance: .
CDR3aa: CATSRDNRRLLNTEAFF; CDR3nt: TGTGCCACCAGCAGAGATAACAGGCGGTTATTGAACACTGAAGCTTTCTTT; j_gene: TRBJ1-1; d_gene: .; v_gene: TRBV15; abundance: .
CDR3aa: CASRGFWGLSNQPQHF; CDR3nt: TGTGCCAGCAGGGGATTCTGGGGGCTTAGCAATCAGCCCCAGCATTTT; j_gene: TRBJ1-5; d_gene: .; v_gene: TRBV2; abundance: .
CDR3aa: CASSPDREGTEAFF; CDR3nt: TGTGCCAGCAGTCCGGACAGGGAGGGCACTGAAGCTTTCTTT; j_gene: TRBJ1-1; d_gene: TRBD1; v_gene: TRBV6-5; abundance: once
CDR3aa: CASSGQNTEAFF; CDR3nt: TGTGCCAGCTCTGGACAGAACACTGAAGCTTTCTTT; j_gene: TRBJ1-1; d_gene: .; v_gene: TRBV18; abundance: .
CDR3aa: CASSEDRGGQPQHF; CDR3nt: TGTGCCAGCAGCGAAGACAGGGGAGGCCAGCCCCAGCATTTT; j_gene: TRBJ1-5; d_gene: TRBD1; v_gene: TRBV6-1; abundance: .
CDR3aa: CATRRGTNTEAFF; CDR3nt: TGTGCCACGCGGAGGGGAACGAACACTGAAGCTTTCTTT; j_gene: TRBJ1-1; d_gene: .; v_gene: TRBV24-1; abundance: .
CDR3aa: CASSPLAGGTGELFF; CDR3nt: TGTGCCAGCAGTCCTCTAGCGGGAGGCACCGGGGAGCTGTTTTTT; j_gene: TRBJ2-2; d_gene: TRBD2; v_gene: TRBV5-4; abundance: .
CDR3aa: CASSLPDSSRDYNSPLHF; CDR3nt: TGTGCCAGCAGTCTCCCGGACAGCAGCCGGGACTATAATTCACCCCTCCACTTT; j_gene: TRBJ1-6; d_gene: .; v_gene: TRBV2; abundance: .
CDR3aa: CASSPLNTGELFF; CDR3nt: TGTGCCAGCAGCCCACTGAACACCGGGGAGCTGTTTTTT; j_gene: TRBJ2-2; d_gene: .; v_gene: TRBV3-1/TRBV3-2; abundance: .
CDR3aa: CASRGRQGSSGANVLTF; CDR3nt: TGTGCCAGCCGAGGAAGACAGGGCAGCTCTGGGGCCAACGTCCTGACTTTC; j_gene: TRBJ2-6; d_gene: TRBD1; v_gene: TRBV5-8; abundance: .
CDR3aa: CASSQEGEAPYEQYF; CDR3nt: TGCGCCAGCAGCCAAGAGGGGGAGGCCCCCTACGAGCAGTACTTC; j_gene: TRBJ2-7; d_gene: .; v_gene: TRBV4-1; abundance: .
CDR3aa: CASSPPTSGLSTDTQYF; CDR3nt: TGCGCCAGCAGTCCCCCGACTAGCGGGCTGAGCACAGATACGCAGTATTTT; j_gene: TRBJ2-3; d_gene: TRBD2; v_gene: TRBV23-1; abundance: .
CDR3aa: CASSWTGNTDTQYF; CDR3nt: TGTGCCAGCAGCTGGACAGGGAACACAGATACGCAGTATTTT; j_gene: TRBJ2-3; d_gene: TRBD1; v_gene: TRBV6-5; abundance: .
CDR3aa: CASSIPGLAGGDTQYF; CDR3nt: TGTGCCAGTAGTATCCCGGGACTAGCGGGAGGAGATACGCAGTATTTT; j_gene: TRBJ2-3; d_gene: TRBD2; v_gene: TRBV19; abundance: .
CDR3aa: CASSLGAGDGYTF; CDR3nt: TGTGCCAGCAGCTTAGGCGCCGGAGATGGCTACACCTTC; j_gene: TRBJ1-2; d_gene: .; v_gene: TRBV7-2; abundance: few
CDR3aa: CASNTRDSNEQFF; CDR3nt: TGTGCCAGTAATACACGGGACAGCAATGAGCAGTTCTTC; j_gene: TRBJ2-1; d_gene: TRBD1; v_gene: TRBV19; abundance: .
CDR3aa: CASSLGQGEKLFF; CDR3nt: TGCGCCAGCAGCCTTGGACAGGGCGAAAAACTGTTTTTT; j_gene: TRBJ1-4; d_gene: TRBD1; v_gene: TRBV5-1; abundance: few
CDR3aa: CASSYSRGGGQETQYF; CDR3nt: TGTGCCAGCAGTTACTCGCGCGGGGGAGGACAAGAGACCCAGTACTTC; j_gene: TRBJ2-5; d_gene: TRBD2; v_gene: TRBV6-5; abundance: .
CDR3aa: CASSLKYEQYF; CDR3nt: TGTGCCAGCAGCCTTAAATACGAGCAGTACTTC; j_gene: TRBJ2-7; d_gene: .; v_gene: TRBV7-2; abundance: .
CDR3aa: CASSGRLAESYNEQFF; CDR3nt: TGTGCCAGCAGCGGTAGACTAGCGGAGTCCTACAATGAGCAGTTCTTC; j_gene: TRBJ2-1; d_gene: TRBD2; v_gene: TRBV11-2; abundance: .
CDR3aa: CASSQVGVLEQFF; CDR3nt: TGTGCCAGCAGCCAAGTAGGAGTTCTTGAGCAGTTCTTC; j_gene: TRBJ2-1; d_gene: .; v_gene: TRBV14; abundance: .
CDR3aa: CASSSPAGRYSYEQYF; CDR3nt: TGTGCCAGCAGCTCCCCCGCGGGCAGGTACTCCTACGAGCAGTACTTC; j_gene: TRBJ2-7; d_gene: .; v_gene: TRBV5-6; abundance: .
CDR3aa: CASSPGQGQETQYF; CDR3nt: TGTGCCAGCAGCCCAGGACAGGGACAAGAGACCCAGTACTTC; j_gene: TRBJ2-5; d_gene: TRBD1; v_gene: TRBV11-1; abundance: .
CDR3aa: CASSLGGAAHNSPLHF; CDR3nt: TGTGCCAGCAGCTTAGGGGGCGCGGCCCATAATTCACCCCTCCACTTT; j_gene: TRBJ1-6; d_gene: .; v_gene: TRBV11-2; abundance: .
CDR3aa: CASSTSSGGRSQYF; CDR3nt: TGTGCCAGCAGCACCTCTAGCGGGGGGAGGTCCCAGTACTTC; j_gene: TRBJ2-5; d_gene: TRBD2; v_gene: TRBV7-2; abundance: .
CDR3aa: CASSLAGGERDNEQFF; CDR3nt: TGCGCCAGCAGCTTGGCCGGGGGGGAGAGGGACAATGAGCAGTTCTTC; j_gene: TRBJ2-1; d_gene: TRBD2; v_gene: TRBV5-1; abundance: .
CDR3aa: CASSPVGQADNSPLHF; CDR3nt: TGCGCCAGCAGCCCCGTAGGACAGGCCGATAATTCACCCCTCCACTTT; j_gene: TRBJ1-6; d_gene: TRBD1; v_gene: TRBV4-1; abundance: .